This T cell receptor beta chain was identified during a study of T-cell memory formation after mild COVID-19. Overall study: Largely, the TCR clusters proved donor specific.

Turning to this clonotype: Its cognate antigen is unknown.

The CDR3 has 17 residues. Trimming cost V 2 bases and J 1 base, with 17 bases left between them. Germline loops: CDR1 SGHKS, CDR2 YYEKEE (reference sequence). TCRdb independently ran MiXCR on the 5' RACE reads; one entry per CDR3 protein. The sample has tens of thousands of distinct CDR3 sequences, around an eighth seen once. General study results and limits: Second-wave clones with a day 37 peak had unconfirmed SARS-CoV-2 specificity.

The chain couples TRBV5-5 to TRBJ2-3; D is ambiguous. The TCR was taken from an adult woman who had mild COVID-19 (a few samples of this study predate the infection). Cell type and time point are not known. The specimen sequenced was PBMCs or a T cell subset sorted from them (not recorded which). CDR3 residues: CASSFLVDPVGTDTQYF. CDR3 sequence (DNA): TGTGCCAGCAGCTTCCTGGTTGACCCGGTCGGCACAGATACGCAGTATTTT.